The clone carrying this T cell receptor beta chain turned up a few times. Its antigen is undetermined. The sample comes from a study of CD8+ T cells in alopecia areata. Across the whole study: The protocol delivered tofacitinib for 6 to 18 months, then withdrew it for 6 months.

RNA extraction was followed by reverse transcription into cDNA, which acted as the sequencing template. The table came from immunoSEQ multiplex PCR; TCRdb's copy has only in-frame clones and leaves some out. The top ten clones hold more than 15% of a sample with 150,000 or so clones, 50% to 75% of them seen once. CDR1 is SQVTM, CDR2 ANQGSEA, per germline. V was pared by 4 bases and J by 2 bases, with 10 bases between. The CDR3 is 13 residues long. Overall study findings and caveats: While tofacitinib was given, many expanded lesional clones persisted in scalp and blood.

The treatment denotes: oral pan-JAK inhibitor, 5-10 mg twice daily. Sequencing was performed on CD4+ T cells sorted from blood, taken between weeks 55 and 65, from a patient treated with tofacitinib. This TCR came from a human donor with alopecia areata. The genes are TRBV29-1 and TRBJ2-3, with D hard to call. The CDR3 reads CSVASRSTDTQYF. CDR3 bases: TGCAGCGTTGCCTCGCGGTCCACAGATACGCAGTATTTT.